The following is a T cell receptor beta chain sequence with its context. The authors' processing: The authors estimated nucleated cell counts from reference gene primer amplification. Assay: immunoSEQ multiplex PCR; the TCRdb copy retains only in-frame clones and omits some. Clone size and V and J calls were adopted from that table, with D and trimming inferred from the DNA. The table has fewer than 300,000 clones, 88% seen once. Germline-derived CDR1 and CDR2 are KGHSH and LQKENI. This CDR3 spans 13 amino acids. After removal of 3 bases from V and 3 bases from J, the junction contained 1 base not matched to a gene. The sample originates from a study of blood T cell repertoires in COVID-19. Study-level background: COVID-19 samples collected from the United States, Italy and Spain covered acute and convalescent phases. PBMCs, B-cell-depleted T cells, or T cells provided the cDNA or gDNA that made up the material.

This chain links TRBV18 with TRBJ1-2; 7 nucleotides line up with TRBD1. The sequenced material came from peripheral blood. The source of this sequence is a man aged 55 to 70 who had recovered from COVID-19. CDR3 region: CASSPGQHYGYTF. DNA for the CDR3: TGTGCCAGCTCACCGGGACAGCACTATGGCTACACCTTC. Full variable domain (missing parts from reference TRBV18 and TRBJ1-2): NAGVMQNPRHLVRRRGQEARLRCSPMKGHSHVYWYRQLPEEGLKFMVYLQKENIIDESGMPKERFSAEFPKEGPSILRIQQVVRGDSAAYFCASSPGQHYGYTFGSGTRLTVV.